Shown below are 13 T cell receptor beta chains from a single sample sequenced in a study of response to subunit inactivated influenza vaccine. Each CDR3 protein is one row after TCRdb ran MiXCR on the RT-PCR reads. The table shows around 850,000 distinct CDR3 sequences, with less than 20% occurring only once. The sample consisted of PBMCs from blood, taken 4 to 6 days after vaccination. The receptors originated from a man in his fifties who received an inactivated influenza vaccine.

The V and J genes are TRBV2 and TRBJ2-7, with D possibly matching TRBD1 (6 bases). Trimming stripped 1 base from V and 5 bases from J, with 21 bases between. CDR3 length equals 17 residues. Germline V gene data show CDR1 as SNHLY and CDR2 as FYNNEI. The CDR3 sequence is CASSEGSRSRGADEQYF. In DNA, the CDR3 is TGTGCCAGCAGTGAAGGTAGTCGGAGCAGGGGCGCAGACGAGCAGTACTTC.

This clonotype has just a few counts. The J gene is TRBJ2-7, the V gene TRBV4-3, with D tentatively TRBD2 (5 bases). The germline CDR1 and CDR2 sequences are LGHNA and YSLEER. This CDR3 is 15 amino acids long. Trimming cost V 1 base and J 1 base, with 11 bases left between them. CDR3 loop: CASSQGRDSSYEQYF. CDR3 nucleotide sequence: TGCGCCAGCAGCCAAGGCCGGGATTCTTCCTACGAGCAGTACTTC.

This clonotype was found many times. A read error may account for a junction end that differs from germline. The CDR3 reads CASSPGRSSYEQYF. Written as DNA, the CDR3 is TGCGCCAGCAGCCCGGGACGGAGCTCCTACGAGCAGTACTTC. The chain is built from TRBV18 and TRBJ2-7; D assignment may be TRBD1 or TRBD2 (5 bases each). This CDR3 spans 14 amino acids. Germline assignment: CDR1 KGHSH and CDR2 LQKENI.

This clonotype was seen more than once but under ten times. V and J are TRBV4-3 and TRBJ2-7, with D possibly called TRBD1 or TRBD2 (5 bases each). The CDR3 runs to 15 residues. V was pared by 4 bases and J by 4 bases, with 17 bases between. The germline V gene has CDR1 LGHNA and CDR2 YSLEER. CDR3 sequence (DNA): TGCGCCAGCAGCCGAGGGGTCAATTCTTTGTACGAGCAGTACTTC. Its translation is CASSRGVNSLYEQYF.

This clonotype was observed a few times. This CDR3 reads CSARDLSGGSVYTQYF. The CDR3 DNA is TGCAGTGCTAGAGATCTAAGCGGGGGGTCCGTATATACGCAGTATTTT. This chain connects TRBV20-1 to TRBJ2-3; 9 bases map to TRBD2. The CDR3 length is 16 residues. V gave up 0 bases and J gave up 7 bases; unmatched junction bases: 11. Per germline, CDR1 DFQATT and CDR2 SNEGSKA (reference sequence).

V and J are TRBV6-5 and TRBJ2-5; 8 bases agree with TRBD1. This CDR3 comprises 16 residues. Germline V lookup: CDR1 MNHEY, CDR2 SVGAGI. J was trimmed by 3 bases and V by 0 bases; bases with no gene match: 6. CDR3 nucleotides: TGTGCCAGCAGTTACTCGAGGGCAGGGGGCGAAGAGACCCAGTACTTC. It codes for CASSYSRAGGEETQYF.

This clonotype was observed once. The V gene is TRBV25-1, the J gene TRBJ2-2; TRBD1 might be the D (6 bases). From germline, CDR1 is MGHDK and CDR2 SYGVNS. CDR3 size: 13 residues. V was clipped by 4 bases and J by 6 bases, with 9 bases between them. The CDR3 nucleotides read TGTGCCAGCAGTGTAACAGGGTCCGGGGAGCTGTTTTTT. The encoded protein is CASSVTGSGELFF.

This clonotype was seen at least ten times. The gene calls are TRBV20-1 and TRBJ2-5; D is perhaps TRBD2 (6 bases). The CDR3 is made up of 14 amino acids. V was clipped by 4 bases and J by 5 bases, with 17 bases between them. Looked up from germline, CDR1 is DFQATT and CDR2 is SNEGSKA (reference sequence). CDR3 protein: CSANDAGLIETQYF. DNA of the CDR3: TGCAGTGCTAACGATGCGGGGCTAATTGAGACCCAGTACTTC.

There are a few counts of this clonotype. This chain links TRBV7-8 with TRBJ1-6, with 7 bases fitting TRBD1. The CDR3 is 14 amino acids. Germline V lookup: CDR1 SGHVS, CDR2 FQNEAQ. V lost 5 bases and J lost 7; bases outside the gene matches: 5. DNA of the CDR3: TGTGCCAGCAGCCCGGACAGGTGGAATTCACCCCTCCACTTT. Translating it yields CASSPDRWNSPLHF.

This clonotype was recorded a few times. The V call is TRBV7-2, the J call TRBJ2-7; 9 nucleotides match TRBD2. The germline gives CDR1 SGHTA, CDR2 FQGNSA. Trimming took 5 bases from V and 0 from J; bases not matched to a gene: 5. This CDR3 has 15 amino acids. CDR3 coding DNA: TGTGCCAGCAGCCAGACTAGCGGTCTCTCCTACGAGCAGTACTTC. Translated, it gives CASSQTSGLSYEQYF.

This clonotype was picked up a small number of times. The rearrangement links TRBV12-3 or TRBV12-4 to TRBJ2-2; D may be TRBD1 (5 bases). This CDR3 is 16 amino acids long. Trimming cost V 3 bases and J 2 bases, with 13 bases left between them. CDR3 bases: TGTGCCAGCAGTTTGAGGCAGGGTCTCAACACCGGGGAGCTGTTTTTT. It translates to CASSLRQGLNTGELFF.

This chain connects TRBV15 to TRBJ2-1, with 8 bases matching TRBD2. The CDR3 is 17 amino acids. In germline, CDR1 is LNHNV, CDR2 YYDKDF (reference sequence). Trimming cost V 1 base and J 2 bases; bases outside gene matches: 7. CDR3 in DNA: TGTGCCACCAGCAGAGTGCAAGCGGGAGCAACCTACAATGAGCAGTTCTTC. Translation: CATSRVQAGATYNEQFF.

This clonotype was recorded many times. This chain links TRBV12-3 or TRBV12-4 with TRBJ1-2, with 10 positions matching TRBD1. The length of the CDR3 is 14 residues. V lost 6 bases to trimming and J lost 4 bases; unmatched junction nucleotides: 5. DNA of the CDR3: TGTGCCAGCAGCCAGACAGGGGGCGGCTATGGCTACACCTTC. This gives the protein CASSQTGGGYGYTF.